The sequence of this T cell receptor beta chain was determined in a study of graft-versus-host responses after intestinal transplantation. On the study more broadly: Recipients obtained multivisceral, liver-intestinal, or isolated intestinal transplants.

By its share, this clone is medium-sized (0.01 to 0.1%). Responder cells labeled with CFSE (roughly 200,000) were co-plated with irradiated stimulator cells labeled with violet dye (roughly 200,000). Proliferating CFSE-low CD3+CD4+ and CD3+CD8+ responders were sorted after the reaction. Whole-study findings and limits: The study found high graft-versus-host to host-versus-graft clonal ratios in allografts of patients with graft-donor T cell macrochimerism.

The length of the CDR3 is 15 residues. Germline values: CDR1 SEHNR, CDR2 FQNEAQ (reference sequence). J was trimmed by 2 bases and V by 8 bases; bases with no gene match: 9. Clones were read by immunoSEQ multiplex PCR, and TCRdb kept only the in-frame ones, dropping some. The sample lists approximately 4,700 clones; less than 35% were seen once. Sequencing used alloreactive CD8+ T cells from a mixed lymphocyte reaction culture, obtained before transplantation. Stated subset: CFSE-low proliferating T cells sorted from roughly six-day pre-transplant mixed lymphocyte reaction (GvH or HvG direction). The source is a human patient who was an organ donor for intestinal transplantation. This chain links TRBV7-9 with TRBJ2-3; 8 bases map to TRBD2. Written as DNA, the CDR3 is TGTGCCAGCCGAACCCGCGGGGGGCCCACAGATACGCAGTATTTT. Translated, it gives CASRTRGGPTDTQYF.